Detailed here is one T cell receptor (beta chain). The antigen is not known. The record originates from a study of blood T cells in healthy people across ages. Each donor's blood draw was roughly 10 milliliters of peripheral blood. Germline CDR1 and CDR2: SGHRS and YFSETQ. V lost 6 bases, J lost 5 bases, and 15 bases stayed unmatched. The CDR3 spans 16 residues. General observations from the study: Fewer expanded clones and more diversity marked long-lived versus aged donors.

The authors ran a second PCR of roughly 6 to 12 cycles using a sample-barcoded 5' primer and a J-beta primer mix. In TCRdb, the 5' RACE reads were re-called with MiXCR into one record per CDR3 protein. The data contain 350,000 to 450,000 distinct CDR3 sequences, about 49% of them singletons. This sequence originates from a man aged 60 to 69 in good health. The sequenced sample consisted of blood. The gene calls are TRBV5-1 and TRBJ2-7; TRBD1 aligns across 9 bases. Here the CDR3 DNA reads TGCGCCAGCAAATTGACCGCCGGGACAGGGCCCAACGAGCAGTACTTC. It is translated as CASKLTAGTGPNEQYF. Drawing the rest from reference TRBV5-1 and TRBJ2-7, the complete variable domain is KAGVTQTPRYLIKTRGQQVTLSCSPISGHRSVSWYQQTPGQGLQFLFEYFSETQRNKGNFPGRFSGRQFSNSRSEMNVSTLELGDSALYLCASKLTAGTGPNEQYFGPGTRLTVT.